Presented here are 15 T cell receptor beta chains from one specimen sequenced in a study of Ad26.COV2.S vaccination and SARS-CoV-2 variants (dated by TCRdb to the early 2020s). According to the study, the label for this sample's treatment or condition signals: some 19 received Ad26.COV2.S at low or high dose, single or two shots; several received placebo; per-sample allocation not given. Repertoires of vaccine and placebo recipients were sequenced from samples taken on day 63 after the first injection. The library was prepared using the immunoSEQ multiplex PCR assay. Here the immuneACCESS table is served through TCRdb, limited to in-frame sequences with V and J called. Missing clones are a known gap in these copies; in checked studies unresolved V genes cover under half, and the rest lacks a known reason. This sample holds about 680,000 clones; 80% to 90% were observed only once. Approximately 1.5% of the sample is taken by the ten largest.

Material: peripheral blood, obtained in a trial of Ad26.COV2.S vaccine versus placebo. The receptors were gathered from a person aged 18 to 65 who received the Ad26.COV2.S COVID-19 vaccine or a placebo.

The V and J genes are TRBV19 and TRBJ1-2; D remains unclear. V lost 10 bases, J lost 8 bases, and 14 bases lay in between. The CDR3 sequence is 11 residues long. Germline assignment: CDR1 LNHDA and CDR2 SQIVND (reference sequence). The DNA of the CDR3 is TGTGCCACGAAAAACACGGAGGGCTACACCTTC. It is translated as CATKNTEGYTF.

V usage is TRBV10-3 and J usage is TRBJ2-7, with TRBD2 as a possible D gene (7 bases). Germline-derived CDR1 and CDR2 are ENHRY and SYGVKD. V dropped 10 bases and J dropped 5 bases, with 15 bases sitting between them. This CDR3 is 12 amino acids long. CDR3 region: CATRGGGDEQYF. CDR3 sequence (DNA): TGTGCCACCCGGGGAGGGGGGGACGAGCAGTACTTC.

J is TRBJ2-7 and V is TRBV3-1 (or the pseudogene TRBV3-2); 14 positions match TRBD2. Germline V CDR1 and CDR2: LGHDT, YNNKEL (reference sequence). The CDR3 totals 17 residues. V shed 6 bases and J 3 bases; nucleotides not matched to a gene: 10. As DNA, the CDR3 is TGTGCCAGCAGGGGACACGGACTAGCGGGGGGAGGCTACGAGCAGTACTTC. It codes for CASRGHGLAGGGYEQYF.

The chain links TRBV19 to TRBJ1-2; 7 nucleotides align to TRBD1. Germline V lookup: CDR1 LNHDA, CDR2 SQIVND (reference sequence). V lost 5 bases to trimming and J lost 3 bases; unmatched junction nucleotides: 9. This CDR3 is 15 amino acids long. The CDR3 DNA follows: TGTGCCAGTAGTCACAATAGGGGGCAGGACTATGGCTACACCTTC. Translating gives CASSHNRGQDYGYTF.

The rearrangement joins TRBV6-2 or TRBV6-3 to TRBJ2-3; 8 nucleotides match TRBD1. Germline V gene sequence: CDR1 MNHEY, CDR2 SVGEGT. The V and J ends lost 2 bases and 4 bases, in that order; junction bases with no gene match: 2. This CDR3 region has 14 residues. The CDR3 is CASSYGQGADTQYF. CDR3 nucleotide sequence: TGTGCCAGCAGTTACGGACAGGGAGCAGATACGCAGTATTTT.

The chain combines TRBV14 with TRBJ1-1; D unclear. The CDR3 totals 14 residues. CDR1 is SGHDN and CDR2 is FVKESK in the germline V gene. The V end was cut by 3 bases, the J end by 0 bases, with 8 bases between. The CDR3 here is CASSQQVMNTEAFF. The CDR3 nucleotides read TGTGCCAGCAGCCAGCAGGTTATGAACACTGAAGCTTTCTTT.

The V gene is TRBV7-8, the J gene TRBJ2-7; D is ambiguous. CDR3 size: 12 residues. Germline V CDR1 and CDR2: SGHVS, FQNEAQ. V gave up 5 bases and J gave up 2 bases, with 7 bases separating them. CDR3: CASSPNPYEQYF. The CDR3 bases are TGTGCCAGCAGCCCCAACCCCTACGAGCAGTACTTC.

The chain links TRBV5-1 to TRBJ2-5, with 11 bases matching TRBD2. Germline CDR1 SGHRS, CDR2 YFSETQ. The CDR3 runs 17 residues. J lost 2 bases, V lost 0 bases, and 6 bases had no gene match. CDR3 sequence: CASSLARLAGLQETQYF. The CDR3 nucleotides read TGCGCCAGCAGCTTGGCGAGACTAGCGGGGTTGCAAGAGACCCAGTACTTC.

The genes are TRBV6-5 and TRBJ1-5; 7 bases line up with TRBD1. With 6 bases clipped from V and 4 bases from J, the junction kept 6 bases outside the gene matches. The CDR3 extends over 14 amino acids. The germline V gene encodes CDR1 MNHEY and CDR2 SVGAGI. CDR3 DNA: TGTGCCAGCAGCTTCACAGGGGTAAATCAGCCCCAGCATTTT. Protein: CASSFTGVNQPQHF.

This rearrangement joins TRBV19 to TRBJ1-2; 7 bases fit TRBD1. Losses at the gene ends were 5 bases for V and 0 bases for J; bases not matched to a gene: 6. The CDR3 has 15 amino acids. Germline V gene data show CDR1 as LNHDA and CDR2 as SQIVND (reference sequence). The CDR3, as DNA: TGTGCCAGTAGTGTTACCGGGACAGCTAACTATGGCTACACCTTC. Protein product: CASSVTGTANYGYTF.

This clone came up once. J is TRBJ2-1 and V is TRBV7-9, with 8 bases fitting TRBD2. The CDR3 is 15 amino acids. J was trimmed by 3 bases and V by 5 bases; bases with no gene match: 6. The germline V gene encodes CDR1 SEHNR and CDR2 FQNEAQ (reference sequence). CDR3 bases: TGTGCCAGCAGCCCTCCAGGGACTAGCTACAATGAGCAGTTCTTC. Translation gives CASSPPGTSYNEQFF.

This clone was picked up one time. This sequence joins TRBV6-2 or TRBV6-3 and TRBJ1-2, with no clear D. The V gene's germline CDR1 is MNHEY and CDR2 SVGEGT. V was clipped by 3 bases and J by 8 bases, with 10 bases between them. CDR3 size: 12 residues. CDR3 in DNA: TGTGCCAGCAGTTATTTCACCGACGGCTACACCTTC. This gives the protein CASSYFTDGYTF.

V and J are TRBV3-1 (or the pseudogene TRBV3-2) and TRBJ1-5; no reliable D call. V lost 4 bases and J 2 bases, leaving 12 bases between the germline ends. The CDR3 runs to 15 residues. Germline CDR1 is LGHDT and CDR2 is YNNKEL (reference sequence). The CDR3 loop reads CASSPTSRGNQPQHF. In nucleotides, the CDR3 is TGTGCCAGCAGCCCTACTAGTAGGGGCAATCAGCCCCAGCATTTT.

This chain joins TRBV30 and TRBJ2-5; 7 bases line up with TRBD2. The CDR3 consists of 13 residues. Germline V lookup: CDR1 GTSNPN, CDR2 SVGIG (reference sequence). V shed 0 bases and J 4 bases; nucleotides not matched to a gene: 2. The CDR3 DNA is TGTGCCTGGAGTGTATGGGGGGGAGAGACCCAGTACTTC. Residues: CAWSVWGGETQYF.

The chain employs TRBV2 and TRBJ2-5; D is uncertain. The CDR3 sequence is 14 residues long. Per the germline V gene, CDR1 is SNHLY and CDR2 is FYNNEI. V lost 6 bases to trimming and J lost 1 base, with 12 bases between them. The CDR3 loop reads CASSRHRPQETQYF. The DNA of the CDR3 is TGTGCCAGCAGCCGTCACCGACCCCAAGAGACCCAGTACTTC.